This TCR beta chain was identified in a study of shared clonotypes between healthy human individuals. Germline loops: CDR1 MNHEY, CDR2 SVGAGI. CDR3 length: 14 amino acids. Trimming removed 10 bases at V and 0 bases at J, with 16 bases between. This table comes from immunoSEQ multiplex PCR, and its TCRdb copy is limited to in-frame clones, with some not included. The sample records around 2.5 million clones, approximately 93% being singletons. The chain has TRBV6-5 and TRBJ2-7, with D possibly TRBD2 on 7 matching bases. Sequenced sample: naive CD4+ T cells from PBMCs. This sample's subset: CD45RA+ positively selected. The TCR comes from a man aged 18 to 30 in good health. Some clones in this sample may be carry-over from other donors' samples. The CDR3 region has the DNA TGTGCCACAACCCGGGCGGGGGCCTCCTACGAGCAGTACTTC. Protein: CATTRAGASYEQYF.